A single T cell receptor (beta chain) is shown here with its context. This clonotype was counted ten times or more. Its antigen is still unknown. No per-base quality is available; no much larger clone lies one base away. The sample belongs to a study of CD8 T cells in ankylosing spondylitis (dated by TCRdb to about 2017). Regarding the study in general: T cell receptor beta repertoires were profiled in healthy donors and ankylosing spondylitis patients so that disease-linked TCR variants could be found. The whole study cohort included over a hundred healthy donors and 20 to 30 ankylosing spondylitis patients. Samples of peripheral blood were taken, and for ankylosing spondylitis patients, synovial fluid was collected as well. General study outcomes and caveats: The disease-linked clones showed a CD8+ phenotype and occurred at relatively low frequencies in peripheral blood. Blood from ankylosing spondylitis patients appeared to be characterized by a TCR beta motif composed of eight highly homologous amino acid variants. Significant enrichment of the disease-linked clones was reported in matched synovial fluid samples from ankylosing spondylitis patients. Some of the motif variants had been reported before in the synovial fluid and blood of reactive arthritis patients, a finding that suggests common disease-initiation mechanisms.

The V end loses 2 bases and the J end loses 6 bases, and a stretch of 5 bases separates them. CDR1 SEHNR and CDR2 FQNEAQ are derived from the germline V gene (reference sequence). Measured from the cysteine to the phenylalanine, the CDR3 is 12 residues long. Only CDR3 DNA remains: 36 bases, in frame from the first base. Sequencer: Illumina HiSeq 2500. Quantitative 5'-RACE with molecular barcodes was the method used to prepare the TCR beta libraries. The study's processing was this. A new computational method based on a probabilistic model of VDJ rearrangement was used to identify disease-linked TCR variants. Through fastp at Q25 and MiXCR, TCRdb rebuilt clones from the public reads, retaining in-frame beta chains. Each entry merges the rows of one CDR3 protein and shows their most common DNA and genes. These V and J calls rely on TCRdb rather than the paper's analysis. The sample contains approximately 140,000 distinct CDR3 sequences, roughly 9% of them found a single time. Together, the top ten hold 2.5% to 3.5% of the sample.

The receptor was derived from a male donor with ankylosing spondylitis or in good health (not recorded which). The specimen was blood, either unsorted or a sorted T cell fraction (not recorded which). This receptor chain uses TRBV7-9 and TRBJ2-1; the D gene cannot be named for sure. The DNA reads as follows: TGTGCCAGCAGCTTAAACCCCAATGAGCAGTTCTTC. Its protein reads: CASSLNPNEQFF.